This T cell receptor (beta chain) was sequenced during a study of identical twins. Study-wide results and caveats: Recombination models fit unrelated individuals' TCR alpha sharing but underestimated twins'. Invariant cells of the MAIT and iNKT types might have partly distorted the zero-insertion analyses.

This clonotype was detected only a few times. The target antigen is unknown. The donor group consisted entirely of healthy Caucasians. Template switching added a universal primer binding site, and final cDNA carried unique molecular identifiers. TCRdb analysed the 5' RACE reads with MiXCR anew, one entry per CDR3 protein. The sample lists roughly 150,000 distinct CDR3 sequences, roughly 3.2% seen once, with around 8% in the top ten. The CDR3 runs to 22 residues. V was clipped by 0 bases and J by 0 bases; unmatched bases: 15. Germline V gene lookup returns CDR1 LNHNV and CDR2 YYDKDF (reference sequence).

Source material: memory T cells sorted from blood. This sequence was found in a man aged 18-30 years in good health. The chain links TRBV15 to TRBJ2-1; the match to TRBD2 covers 12 bases. CDR3 protein: CATSRETPGTSGWKSSYNEQFF. The CDR3 DNA reads TGTGCCACCAGCAGAGAAACGCCCGGGACTAGCGGGTGGAAGAGCTCCTACAATGAGCAGTTCTTC.